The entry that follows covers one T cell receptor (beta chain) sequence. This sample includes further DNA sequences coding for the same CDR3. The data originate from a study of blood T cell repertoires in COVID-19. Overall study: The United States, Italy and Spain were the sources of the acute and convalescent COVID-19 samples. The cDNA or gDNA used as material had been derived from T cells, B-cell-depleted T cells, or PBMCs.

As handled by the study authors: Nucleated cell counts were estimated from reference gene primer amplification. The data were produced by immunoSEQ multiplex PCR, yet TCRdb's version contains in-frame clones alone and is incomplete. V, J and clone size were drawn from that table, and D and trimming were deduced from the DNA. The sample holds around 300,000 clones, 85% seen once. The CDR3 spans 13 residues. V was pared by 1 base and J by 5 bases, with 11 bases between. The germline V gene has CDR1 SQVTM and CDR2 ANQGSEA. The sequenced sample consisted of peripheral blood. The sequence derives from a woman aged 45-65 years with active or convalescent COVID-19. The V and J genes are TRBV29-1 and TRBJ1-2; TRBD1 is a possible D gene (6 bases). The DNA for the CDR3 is TGCAGCGTTGAAGTGGGGGCCGGATATGGCTACACCTTC. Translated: CSVEVGAGYGYTF.